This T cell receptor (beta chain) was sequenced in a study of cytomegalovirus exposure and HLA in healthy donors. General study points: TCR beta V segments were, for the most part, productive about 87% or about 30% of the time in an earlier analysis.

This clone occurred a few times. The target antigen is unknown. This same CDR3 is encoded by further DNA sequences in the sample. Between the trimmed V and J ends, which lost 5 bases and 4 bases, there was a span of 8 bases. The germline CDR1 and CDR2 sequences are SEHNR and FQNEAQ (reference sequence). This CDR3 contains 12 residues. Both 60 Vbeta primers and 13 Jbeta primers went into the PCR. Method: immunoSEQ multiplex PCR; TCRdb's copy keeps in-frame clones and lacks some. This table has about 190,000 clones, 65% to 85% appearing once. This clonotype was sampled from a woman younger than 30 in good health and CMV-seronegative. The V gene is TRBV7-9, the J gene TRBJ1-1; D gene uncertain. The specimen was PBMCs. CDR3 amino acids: CASSARGTEAFF. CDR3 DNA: TGTGCCAGCAGCGCGAGAGGCACTGAAGCTTTCTTT.